This passage covers 28 T cell receptor beta chains from one sample sequenced in a study of cytomegalovirus exposure and HLA in healthy donors. Use of 60 Vbeta and 13 Jbeta primers characterized the PCR. The assay was immunoSEQ multiplex PCR, and TCRdb's table has in-frame clones only and misses some. The sample consists of hundreds of thousands of clones, around 88% of them appearing once. Sequenced input: PBMCs. Source of these receptors: a woman aged 18-29 years in good health and CMV-seronegative.

The chain has TRBV19 and TRBJ1-5; no firm D call. Trimming took off 6 bases at V and 7 bases at J, with 13 bases between the two ends. This CDR3 has 13 residues. The V gene's germline CDR1 is LNHDA and CDR2 SQIVND (reference sequence). The CDR3 region is CASSLREGQPQHF. In nucleotides, the CDR3 is TGTGCCAGTAGCTTAAGAGAGGGACAGCCCCAGCATTTT.

On this clone: At one end, the junction sequence differs from germline, possibly due to a read error. Other DNA sequences in this sample translate to the same CDR3. V gene TRBV7-2 combines with J gene TRBJ1-5; D might be TRBD1 (6 bases). From germline, CDR1 is SGHTA and CDR2 FQGNSA. The CDR3 consists of 16 residues. The CDR3, as DNA: TGTGCCAGCAGCTTACGGGGGGCCGCCAGCAACCAGCCCCAGCATTTT. Its translation: CASSLRGAASNQPQHF.

The J gene is TRBJ1-1, the V gene TRBV7-6; unclear D gene. This CDR3 spans 13 amino acids. With 0 bases removed from V and 3 bases from J, the gap between germline ends came to 5 bases. Germline loops: CDR1 SGHVS, CDR2 FNYEAQ. The CDR3 nucleotides are TGTGCCAGCAGCTTAGCGGAGCACACTGAAGCTTTCTTT. It specifies CASSLAEHTEAFF.

V gene TRBV4-2 combines with J gene TRBJ2-7, with TRBD2 identical over 10 bases. Per germline, CDR1 LGHNA and CDR2 YNFKEQ. The CDR3 extends over 17 amino acids. V lost 0 bases, J lost 2 bases, and 7 bases stayed unmatched. CDR3 nucleotide sequence: TGTGCCAGCAGCCAAGAAGGGGGTAGCGGGAGGACCTACGAGCAGTACTTC. This sequence encodes CASSQEGGSGRTYEQYF.

This sequence joins TRBV13 and TRBJ2-7, with a tentative D call TRBD2 (6 bases). Germline CDR1 and CDR2: PRHDT and FYEKMQ (reference sequence). V lost 4 bases and J lost 3, with 22 bases in between. The CDR3 loop spans 17 amino acids. The CDR3 region has the DNA TGTGCCAGCAGCTCTCAGCCTAAGACTAGTTTGAACTACGAGCAGTACTTC. Translating gives CASSSQPKTSLNYEQYF.

The CDR3 spells CASSQHYDRGDGYTF. The CDR3 nucleotides are TGCGCCAGCAGCCAACATTACGACAGGGGGGATGGCTACACCTTC. V and J are TRBV4-3 and TRBJ1-2, with 9 bases fitting TRBD1. Trimming removed 2 bases from V and 6 bases from J; junction bases left unmatched: 7. Germline V gene data show CDR1 as LGHNA and CDR2 as YSLEER. The CDR3 covers 15 residues.

This chain uses TRBV9 with TRBJ1-3; 10 positions agree with TRBD1. The junction had 5 bases not matched to a gene; V was cut back by 2 bases and J by 3 bases. CDR3 length: 16 amino acids. In germline, CDR1 is SGDLS, CDR2 YYNGEE. Here the CDR3 DNA reads TGTGCCAGCAGCGTCCGGGACAGGGGATTTGGAAACACCATATATTTT. It translates to CASSVRDRGFGNTIYF.

The chain has TRBV2 and TRBJ2-5; D is ambiguous. The CDR3 runs to 13 residues. V was pared by 3 bases and J by 3 bases, with 8 bases between. Germline values: CDR1 SNHLY, CDR2 FYNNEI. CDR3 region: CASSDGLEETQYF. CDR3 sequence (DNA): TGTGCCAGCAGTGATGGGCTCGAAGAGACCCAGTACTTC.

The chain combines TRBV2 with TRBJ2-7; D is uncertain. The V gene lost 6 bases and the J gene lost 2 bases, with 14 bases spanning the gap. Germline assignment: CDR1 SNHLY and CDR2 FYNNEI. CDR3 size: 14 residues. The CDR3 DNA reads as TGTGCCAGCAGCTTGCCCCCGAGGACCTACGAGCAGTACTTC. Translation gives CASSLPPRTYEQYF.

The chain has TRBV7-6 and TRBJ2-1; 8 bases agree with TRBD1. V lost 6 bases to trimming and J lost 4 bases; unmatched junction nucleotides: 11. The CDR3 is made up of 16 amino acids. Germline V gene lookup returns CDR1 SGHVS and CDR2 FNYEAQ. CDR3 amino acids: CASRAGGGLDYNEQFF. The CDR3 nucleotides read TGTGCCAGCAGGGCAGGGGGCGGTTTGGATTACAATGAGCAGTTCTTC.

The V gene is TRBV7-7, the J gene TRBJ2-5, with TRBD2 matching 9 bases. The junction had 5 bases not matched to a gene; V was cut back by 4 bases and J by 5 bases. This CDR3 is built from 14 residues. The germline CDR1 and CDR2 sequences are SSHAT and FNYEAQ (reference sequence). In nucleotides, the CDR3 is TGTGCCAGCAGCTCAGGACTAGCGATGGAGACCCAGTACTTC. Protein: CASSSGLAMETQYF.

The chain joins TRBV9 to TRBJ1-2, with D perhaps matching TRBD1 (5 bases). Trimming pared 3 bases from V and 3 bases from J, leaving 15 bases between. CDR1 is SGDLS and CDR2 is YYNGEE in the germline V gene. This CDR3 has 15 residues. This CDR3 is CASSGASGTDYGYTF. The CDR3 nucleotides read TGTGCCAGCAGCGGCGCCTCCGGGACTGACTATGGCTACACCTTC.

The sample holds a few counts of this clone. The chain has TRBV6-5 and TRBJ2-5, with 9 bases aligning to TRBD2. CDR1 and CDR2 from the germline V gene are MNHEY and SVGAGI. This CDR3 spans 16 amino acids. V lost 4 bases to trimming and J lost 1 base; unmatched junction nucleotides: 7. The CDR3 is CASSSAGGAVQETQYF. The DNA of the CDR3 is TGTGCCAGCAGTTCAGCGGGGGGCGCCGTCCAAGAGACCCAGTACTTC.

This chain uses TRBV28 with TRBJ2-5; 11 bases match TRBD1. CDR3 length: 14 amino acids. Germline V CDR1 and CDR2: MDHEN, SYDVKM. With V trimmed by 7 bases and J by 2 bases, 3 bases remained unmatched. CDR3: CASNWDRGQETQYF. In DNA form, the CDR3 reads TGTGCCAGCAACTGGGACAGGGGGCAAGAGACCCAGTACTTC.

The chain couples TRBV25-1 to TRBJ1-3, with 7 bases that match TRBD1. The V and J ends lost 1 base and 1 base, in that order; junction bases with no gene match: 7. Germline loops: CDR1 MGHDK, CDR2 SYGVNS. This CDR3 has 17 residues. In DNA, the CDR3 is TGTGCCAGCAGTGAATTACGCGCGACAGGGTCTGGAAACACCATATATTTT. Protein: CASSELRATGSGNTIYF.

The chain links TRBV27 to TRBJ1-3; D perhaps matches TRBD1 (6 bases). Per the germline V gene, CDR1 is MNHEY and CDR2 is SMNVEV (reference sequence). This CDR3 has 15 residues. V was clipped by 5 bases and J by 2 bases, with 13 bases between them. The CDR3 region has the DNA TGTGCCAGCAGTCTAGCAGGGGATACTGGAAACACCATATATTTT. Translated, it gives CASSLAGDTGNTIYF.

The chain employs TRBV4-3 and TRBJ1-2; TRBD1 might be the D (5 bases). CDR3 length: 16 residues. V was cut by 2 bases and J by 6 bases, with 19 bases left in between. CDR1 is LGHNA, CDR2 YSLEER, per germline. CDR3 amino acids: CASSQRGGLGRDGYTF. The CDR3 nucleotides are TGCGCCAGCAGCCAACGAGGTGGTCTGGGGCGTGATGGCTACACCTTC.

V gene TRBV4-1 combines with J gene TRBJ2-7; 9 positions agree with TRBD1. In germline, CDR1 is MGHRA, CDR2 YSYEKL. The length of the CDR3 is 14 residues. Trimming removed 3 bases from V and 4 bases from J; junction bases left unmatched: 4. The CDR3 sequence is CASSHMDRGYEQYF. The CDR3 DNA sequence: TGCGCCAGCAGCCATATGGACAGGGGTTACGAGCAGTACTTC.

This clone was observed a few times. This chain joins TRBV5-1 and TRBJ2-3; tentative D call: TRBD2 (6 bases). V was shortened by 3 bases and J by 2 bases, with 10 bases between the two germline ends. The CDR3 is 14 amino acids. The germline gives CDR1 SGHRS, CDR2 YFSETQ. The CDR3 DNA reads TGCGCCAGCAGCTCCCTAGCGTTCACAGATACGCAGTATTTT. Translated, it gives CASSSLAFTDTQYF.

This clone was seen only a few times. V usage is TRBV14 and J usage is TRBJ2-7, with 9 bases lining up with TRBD2. Trimming cost V 4 bases and J 3 bases; bases outside gene matches: 4. The CDR3 runs 14 residues. Per germline, CDR1 SGHDN and CDR2 FVKESK. The CDR3 sequence: CASSRLAGYYEQYF. Here the CDR3 DNA reads TGTGCCAGCAGCCGGCTAGCGGGATACTACGAGCAGTACTTC. Complete variable domain (other parts from reference TRBV14 and TRBJ2-7): EAGVTQFPSHSVIEKGQTVTLRCDPISGHDNLYWYRRVMGKEIKFLLHFVKESKQDESGMPNNRFLAERTGGTYSTLKVQPAELEDSGVYFCASSRLAGYYEQYFGPGTRLTVT.

In its sample, this clone was seen once. V is TRBV9 and J is TRBJ2-7; 9 nucleotides agree with TRBD1. The length of the CDR3 is 13 residues. The V gene's germline CDR1 is SGDLS and CDR2 YYNGEE. V shed 7 bases, J shed 3 bases, and the junction held 5 bases outside the gene matches. In DNA form, the CDR3 reads TGTGCCAGCGCACCGGGACAGGGCTACGAGCAGTACTTC. Translated: CASAPGQGYEQYF.

The chain employs TRBV6-5 and TRBJ2-7; D is uncertain. V was clipped by 0 bases and J by 5 bases, with 8 bases between them. The length of the CDR3 is 13 residues. CDR1 and CDR2 (germline): MNHEY, SVGAGI. The CDR3 here is CASSYSYADEQYF. For the CDR3, the DNA is TGTGCCAGCAGTTACTCCTACGCCGACGAGCAGTACTTC.

The rearrangement links TRBV20-1 to TRBJ2-5, with D hard to call. The end of the DNA is better explained by TRBJ2-7, so the J call may be wrong. The V gene's germline CDR1 is DFQATT and CDR2 SNEGSKA (reference sequence). CDR3 length: 11 residues. CDR3 sequence (DNA): TGCAGTGCTAGCTTCGGGTTCGAGCAGTACTTC. Translation gives CSASFGFEQYF.

The rearrangement links TRBV5-4 to TRBJ1-1, with 7 positions matching TRBD1. From germline, CDR1 is SGHNT and CDR2 YYREEE (reference sequence). Germline trimming cut 4 bases from V and 1 base from J; bases unmatched to any gene: 1. This CDR3 region has 13 residues. The CDR3 reads CASSQGENTEAFF. In DNA form, the CDR3 reads TGTGCCAGCAGCCAGGGGGAGAACACTGAAGCTTTCTTT. Full variable domain (missing parts from reference TRBV5-4 and TRBJ1-1): ETGVTQSPTHLIKTRGQQVTLRCSSQSGHNTVSWYQQALGQGPQFIFQYYREEENGRGNFPPRFSGLQFPNYSSELNVNALELDDSALYLCASSQGENTEAFFGQGTRLTVV.

CDR3 DNA sequence: TGTGCCAGCAGTGATTTGGGGGGTAATGAAAAACTGTTTTTT. Its translation is CASSDLGGNEKLFF. This rearrangement joins TRBV2 to TRBJ1-4, with D tentatively TRBD1 (5 bases). The V gene's germline CDR1 is SNHLY and CDR2 FYNNEI. Trimming stripped 3 bases from V and 4 bases from J, with 9 bases between. The CDR3 runs 14 residues.

This clone was observed a single time. This rearrangement joins TRBV4-3 to TRBJ1-3; D possibly corresponds to TRBD1 (5 bases). V shed 4 bases and J shed 2 bases, with 21 bases lying between them. Looked up from germline, CDR1 is LGHNA and CDR2 is YSLEER. The CDR3 runs 18 residues. The CDR3 DNA follows: TGCGCCAGCAGCCGGCCGTCGGGCGGGGCGAGAACTGGAAACACCATATATTTT. This translates into CASSRPSGGARTGNTIYF.

This clone was counted only a few times. The V gene is TRBV6-5, the J gene TRBJ1-5; 7 nucleotides agree with TRBD1. Germline trimming cut 10 bases from V and 0 bases from J; bases unmatched to any gene: 9. Per the germline V gene, CDR1 is MNHEY and CDR2 is SVGAGI. The CDR3 extends over 15 amino acids. The CDR3 loop is CATRFRGFSNQPQHF. CDR3 in DNA: TGTGCCACCCGATTCAGGGGGTTTAGCAATCAGCCCCAGCATTTT.

The gene calls are TRBV28 and TRBJ1-4, with D uncertain. Germline CDR1 MDHEN, CDR2 SYDVKM. Trimming left V 8 bases short and J 7 bases short, with 17 bases between. The CDR3 extends over 14 amino acids. For the CDR3, the DNA is TGTGCCAGCGGCTTCTTCGCGGGCCTTGAAAAACTGTTTTTT. Encoded protein: CASGFFAGLEKLFF.